These 29 T cell receptor beta chains were sequenced from one sample in a study of blood T cells in healthy people across ages. Through a sample-barcoded 5' primer and a J-beta primer mix, a second PCR was run for 7 to 11 cycles. TCRdb reprocessed the 5' RACE reads via MiXCR and lists one record per CDR3 protein. The sample has just under 750,000 distinct CDR3 sequences; 20% to 25% are singletons. Input material: blood. These receptor sequences come from a man aged 65-85 years in good health.

J is TRBJ1-1 and V is TRBV5-5, with TRBD1 identical over 7 bases. CDR3 length: 16 residues. J was trimmed by 1 base and V by 4 bases; bases with no gene match: 10. Germline V gene lookup returns CDR1 SGHKS and CDR2 YYEKEE (reference sequence). DNA for the CDR3: TGTGCCAGCAGCAGGGGGCCTTCGCCGCGGAACACTGAAGCTTTCTTT. Its translation: CASSRGPSPRNTEAFF.

This sequence joins TRBV20-1 and TRBJ2-3; 10 bases agree with TRBD2. The CDR3 loop spans 16 amino acids. The germline V gene encodes CDR1 DFQATT and CDR2 SNEGSKA (reference sequence). The CDR3 is CRTDSGRLLVTDTQYF. CDR3 DNA: TGCAGGACCGATAGCGGGAGGCTGCTTGTCACAGATACGCAGTATTTT.

The chain employs TRBV5-1 and TRBJ1-5; TRBD1 agrees at 7 bases. CDR3 length: 16 residues. The V and J ends lost 0 bases and 7 bases, in that order; junction bases with no gene match: 10. CDR1 is SGHRS and CDR2 is YFSETQ in the germline V gene. The CDR3 DNA sequence: TGCGCCAGCAGCTTGGTAGCAGGGGGAACAGGCCAGCCCCAGCATTTT. It translates to CASSLVAGGTGQPQHF.

The rearrangement links TRBV5-1 to TRBJ1-2; 8 bases match TRBD1. The CDR3 has 14 residues. With 3 bases clipped from V and 6 bases from J, the junction kept 7 bases outside the gene matches. Germline assignment: CDR1 SGHRS and CDR2 YFSETQ. Here the CDR3 reads CASSSDRGANGYTF. The CDR3 DNA reads TGCGCCAGCAGCTCCGACAGGGGAGCAAATGGCTACACCTTC.

This clonotype was found a few times. The rearrangement uses TRBV7-8 and TRBJ2-3; 9 bases align to TRBD1. V lost 2 bases and J lost 6; bases outside the gene matches: 6. The CDR3 runs 15 residues. The germline V gene has CDR1 SGHVS and CDR2 FQNEAQ. This CDR3 is CASSLKRDRVDTQYF. In DNA, the CDR3 is TGTGCCAGCAGCTTAAAACGGGACAGGGTCGATACGCAGTATTTT.

V is TRBV7-2 and J is TRBJ2-1; 9 positions match TRBD2. This CDR3 region has 16 residues. Trimming at V came to 3 bases and at J to 1 base, leaving 4 bases not matched to a gene. Germline V CDR1 and CDR2: SGHTA, FQGNSA. CDR3 amino acids: CASSFVSGRSYNEQFF. The DNA for the CDR3 is TGTGCCAGCAGCTTTGTCAGCGGGAGGTCCTACAATGAGCAGTTCTTC.

Only a few counts were recorded for this clonotype. V is TRBV3-1 and J is TRBJ1-2; the D is unclear. Germline CDR1 LGHDT, CDR2 YNNKEL (reference sequence). The CDR3 has 15 amino acids. V lost 1 base, J lost 6 bases, and 15 bases lay in between. CDR3: CASSQVREDLDGYTF. DNA for the CDR3: TGTGCCAGCAGCCAAGTTAGGGAGGACCTCGATGGCTACACCTTC.

V gene TRBV2 combines with J gene TRBJ2-3; 13 nucleotides align to TRBD2. The CDR3 has 15 residues. The V and J ends lost 6 bases and 3 bases, in that order; junction bases with no gene match: 3. Germline V gene sequence: CDR1 SNHLY, CDR2 FYNNEI. CDR3 nucleotide sequence: TGTGCCAGCAGCGGACTAGCGGGGGAAACAGATACGCAGTATTTT. Its translation: CASSGLAGETDTQYF.

This clonotype occurred a few times. The chain uses TRBV28 and TRBJ2-7; 11 bases line up with TRBD1. CDR3 length: 16 residues. Germline V gene sequence: CDR1 MDHEN, CDR2 SYDVKM. Trimming at V came to 6 bases and at J to 4 bases, leaving 11 bases not matched to a gene. CDR3 bases: TGTGCCAGCAGATTCTCGGGGACAGGGGGATCTTACGAGCAGTACTTC. Its protein is CASRFSGTGGSYEQYF. Full variable domain (rest looked up from reference TRBV28 and TRBJ2-7): DVKVTQSSRYLVKRTGEKVFLECVQDMDHENMFWYRQDPGLGLRLIYFSYDVKMKEKGDIPEGYSVSREKKERFSLILESASTNQTSMYLCASRFSGTGGSYEQYFGPGTRLTVT.

This clonotype occurred a few times. The CDR3: CASSFSDYSNQPQHF. The CDR3 DNA reads as TGTGCCAGCAGTTTTTCTGATTATAGCAATCAGCCCCAGCATTTT. This chain joins TRBV27 and TRBJ1-5; D unresolved. The CDR3 has 15 residues. Per germline, CDR1 MNHEY and CDR2 SMNVEV (reference sequence). The V and J ends lost 3 bases and 0 bases respectively, with 9 bases between them.

This clonotype occurred many times. CDR3 sequence: CASSLSRDEQYF. CDR3 coding DNA: TGTGCCAGCAGCTTATCCCGTGACGAGCAGTACTTC. The rearrangement joins TRBV11-1 to TRBJ2-7; D not resolved. The CDR3 consists of 12 residues. Germline CDR1 SGHAT, CDR2 FQDESV (reference sequence). V was cut by 2 bases and J by 5 bases, with 7 bases left in between.

This clonotype has only a few counts. The genes are TRBV20-1 and TRBJ2-3, with a weak D call TRBD2 (6 bases). Germline assignment: CDR1 DFQATT and CDR2 SNEGSKA (reference sequence). The CDR3 runs to 14 residues. Trimming shortened V by 5 bases and J by 1 base, and 13 bases separated the two germline ends. The CDR3 sequence: CSAGGVSGTDTQYF. The CDR3 DNA follows: TGCAGTGCTGGCGGGGTGTCTGGCACAGATACGCAGTATTTT.

This clonotype was observed a handful of times. The chain uses TRBV29-1 and TRBJ2-7; D could derive from TRBD1 or TRBD2 (5 bases each). Germline V gives CDR1 SQVTM, CDR2 ANQGSEA. The CDR3 has 12 amino acids. V shed 6 bases and J shed 3 bases, with 12 bases lying between them. In DNA form, the CDR3 reads TGCAGCGTGAGAGGGGCGATCTACGAGCAGTACTTC. Amino acids: CSVRGAIYEQYF.

V gene TRBV20-1 combines with J gene TRBJ2-7; D is unclear. CDR1 and CDR2 (germline): DFQATT, SNEGSKA (reference sequence). The CDR3 consists of 17 residues. V was cut by 1 base and J by 0 bases, with 19 bases left in between. The CDR3: CSARADFPYFSSYEQYV. CDR3 nucleotide sequence: TGCAGTGCTAGAGCTGATTTCCCTTATTTTAGCTCCTACGAGCAGTACGTC.

This chain joins TRBV11-1 and TRBJ2-5; D possibly corresponds to TRBD2 (5 bases). The J call may be faulty, since TRBJ2-1 better matches the DNA end. This CDR3 is built from 15 residues. The germline CDR1 and CDR2 sequences are SGHAT and FQDESV (reference sequence). CDR3 DNA: TGTGCCAGCAGCGCCGAGCGGAAGGGTTACAATGAGCAGTTCTTC. This gives the protein CASSAERKGYNEQFF.

This clonotype occurred a few times. The V gene is TRBV6-5, the J gene TRBJ2-5; TRBD1 agrees at 7 bases. Per germline, CDR1 MNHEY and CDR2 SVGAGI. The CDR3 extends over 17 amino acids. V was pared by 2 bases and J by 4 bases, with 13 bases of the junction left unmatched. In DNA form, the CDR3 reads TGTGCCAGCAGTTACACCCGCATAACAGGGGCTGGAGAGACCCAGTACTTC. As protein: CASSYTRITGAGETQYF.

This clonotype was observed at least ten times. The chain combines TRBV5-1 with TRBJ2-3; TRBD2 matches 11 bases. Germline lookup yields CDR1 SGHRS and CDR2 YFSETQ. After removal of 3 bases from V and 1 base from J, the junction contained 1 base not matched to a gene. The CDR3 spans 15 residues. CDR3 bases: TGCGCCAGCAGCTCGGGACTAGCGGGCACAGATACGCAGTATTTT. The encoded protein is CASSSGLAGTDTQYF. Together with reference TRBV5-1 and TRBJ2-3, the CDR3 gives the full variable domain: KAGVTQTPRYLIKTRGQQVTLSCSPISGHRSVSWYQQTPGQGLQFLFEYFSETQRNKGNFPGRFSGRQFSNSRSEMNVSTLELGDSALYLCASSSGLAGTDTQYFGPGTRLTVL.

The chain uses TRBV5-1 and TRBJ2-7; 9 bases are a match to TRBD1. J was trimmed by 4 bases and V by 4 bases; bases with no gene match: 12. This CDR3 contains 16 residues. Germline V lookup: CDR1 SGHRS, CDR2 YFSETQ. The chain's CDR3 is CASSGRTGGRGYEQYF. DNA for the CDR3: TGCGCCAGCAGCGGCCGAACAGGGGGCAGAGGGTACGAGCAGTACTTC. Based on the CDR3 plus reference TRBV5-1 and TRBJ2-7, the full variable domain is KAGVTQTPRYLIKTRGQQVTLSCSPISGHRSVSWYQQTPGQGLQFLFEYFSETQRNKGNFPGRFSGRQFSNSRSEMNVSTLELGDSALYLCASSGRTGGRGYEQYFGPGTRLTVT.

This clonotype was seen many times. The V gene is TRBV7-3, the J gene TRBJ2-3; TRBD1 is a possible D gene (5 bases). This CDR3 has 15 residues. Trimming took 2 bases from V and 1 from J, leaving 10 bases between them. CDR1 is SGHTA, CDR2 FQGTGA, per germline. This CDR3 is CASSLGGRGTDTQYF. The DNA of the CDR3 is TGTGCCAGCAGCTTAGGTGGCAGGGGCACAGATACGCAGTATTTT.

The chain combines TRBV20-1 with TRBJ2-1, with 7 positions matching TRBD2. V gave up 0 bases and J gave up 7 bases; unmatched junction bases: 9. The CDR3 has 15 residues. Germline values: CDR1 DFQATT, CDR2 SNEGSKA (reference sequence). The CDR3 loop reads CSARDSSGAINEQFF. The CDR3 DNA reads as TGCAGTGCTAGAGATTCCAGCGGGGCGATAAATGAGCAGTTCTTC.

V is TRBV12-3 or TRBV12-4 and J is TRBJ2-5; 8 nucleotides line up with TRBD2. The end of the DNA fits TRBJ2-7 better, so the J call may be wrong. The CDR3 has 14 amino acids. CDR3 loop: CASRTSSGHYEQYF. The CDR3 DNA reads as TGTGCCAGCAGAACTTCTAGCGGGCACTACGAGCAGTACTTC.

The chain links TRBV5-1 to TRBJ2-1; no clear D gene. The CDR3 spans 16 residues. Germline lookup yields CDR1 SGHRS and CDR2 YFSETQ. Trimming removed 5 bases from V and 1 base from J, with 16 bases in between. The CDR3 loop is CASSPPEAPSYNEQFF. CDR3 nucleotides: TGCGCCAGCAGTCCTCCAGAAGCGCCTTCCTACAATGAGCAGTTCTTC.

The chain links TRBV20-1 to TRBJ2-7, with D perhaps TRBD2 (6 bases). Germline V CDR1 and CDR2: DFQATT, SNEGSKA (reference sequence). Between the trimmed V and J ends, which lost 0 bases and 7 bases, there was a span of 7 bases. CDR3 length equals 11 residues. Here the CDR3 DNA reads TGCAGTGCTAGAGATCGGGGGGAGCAGTACTTC. Translated, it gives CSARDRGEQYF.

This clonotype came up many times. The J gene is TRBJ2-5, the V gene TRBV6-1, with D unclear. Per the germline V gene, CDR1 is MNHNS and CDR2 is SASEGT. Trimming shortened V by 6 bases and J by 2 bases, and 7 bases separated the two germline ends. CDR3 size: 12 residues. CDR3 nucleotides: TGTGCCAGCAGAGACATACAAGAGACCCAGTACTTC. Translated: CASRDIQETQYF.

This clonotype appeared a few times. V gene TRBV19 combines with J gene TRBJ1-4; tentatively, D is TRBD1 (6 bases). Deletions cut 4 bases from V and 8 bases from J, with 14 bases between. The CDR3 is made up of 14 amino acids. Per germline, CDR1 LNHDA and CDR2 SQIVND (reference sequence). The CDR3 DNA sequence: TGTGCCAGTAGTACGGACAGCTTTCGCGAAAAACTGTTTTTT. Its protein product is CASSTDSFREKLFF.

Points on this clonotype: The junction differs from germline at one of its ends, possibly a read error. The chain combines TRBV12-3 or TRBV12-4 with TRBJ2-7, with D possibly being TRBD2 (5 bases). There are 13 residues in the CDR3. CDR3 in DNA: TGTGTCAGCTCGAGGGTTGGAACCTACGAGCAGTACTTC. Residues: CVSSRVGTYEQYF.

The J gene is TRBJ1-1, the V gene TRBV6-2 or TRBV6-3; D ambiguous. V lost 6 bases and J 0 bases, leaving 5 bases between the germline ends. This CDR3 region has 12 residues. Per germline, CDR1 MNHEY and CDR2 SVGEGT. The chain's CDR3 is CASREMNTEAFF. The DNA of the CDR3 is TGTGCCAGCAGGGAGATGAACACTGAAGCTTTCTTT.

In its sample, this clonotype was seen a few times. The chain recombines TRBV14 with TRBJ1-4; D may be TRBD1 (5 bases). Per germline, CDR1 SGHDN and CDR2 FVKESK. CDR3 length: 15 amino acids. Trimming stripped 5 bases from V and 7 bases from J, with 17 bases between. The CDR3 loop is CASSSYRAGGEKLFF. The CDR3 nucleotides read TGTGCCAGCAGCTCCTACCGGGCTGGGGGTGAAAAACTGTTTTTT.

This clonotype has a count of ten or more. The rearrangement uses TRBV20-1 and TRBJ2-1, with D unresolved. The V gene lost 7 bases and the J gene lost 0 bases, with 10 bases spanning the gap. The germline V gene encodes CDR1 DFQATT and CDR2 SNEGSKA (reference sequence). This CDR3 region has 13 residues. CDR3 region: CSGTASSYNEQFF. The CDR3, as DNA: TGCAGTGGAACTGCGAGCTCCTACAATGAGCAGTTCTTC.